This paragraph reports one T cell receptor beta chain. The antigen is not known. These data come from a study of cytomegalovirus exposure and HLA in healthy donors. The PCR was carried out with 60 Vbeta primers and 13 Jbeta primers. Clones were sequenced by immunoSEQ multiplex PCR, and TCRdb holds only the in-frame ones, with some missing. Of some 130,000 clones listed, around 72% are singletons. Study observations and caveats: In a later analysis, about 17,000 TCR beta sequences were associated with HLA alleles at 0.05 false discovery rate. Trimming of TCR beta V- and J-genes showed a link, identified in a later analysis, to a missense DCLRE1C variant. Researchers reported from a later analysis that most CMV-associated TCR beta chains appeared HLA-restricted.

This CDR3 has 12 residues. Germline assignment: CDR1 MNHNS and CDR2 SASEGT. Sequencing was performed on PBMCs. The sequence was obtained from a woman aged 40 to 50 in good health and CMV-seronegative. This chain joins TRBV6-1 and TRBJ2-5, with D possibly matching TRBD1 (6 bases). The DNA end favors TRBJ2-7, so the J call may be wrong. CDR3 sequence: CASSRGGHEQYF. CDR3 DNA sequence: TGTGCCAGCAGCCGTGGGGGCCACGAGCAGTACTTC.